This TCR beta chain was obtained from a study of T-cell memory formation after mild COVID-19 (dated by TCRdb to the early 2020s). In the study overall: TCR sequence clusters from the two donors were found to be largely donor specific. Two young, previously healthy adult volunteers made up the cohort, one male and one female. In a couple of donors, T-cell clones that expanded and contracted after mild COVID-19 were followed by sequencing TCRalpha and TCRbeta repertoires longitudinally. The paper as a whole reports these results and caveats: SARS-CoV-2 specificity of the second-wave clones peaking on day 37 was not confirmed. Only two mild cases were covered by the study, and larger cohorts that include severe cases with pre-infection samples were considered necessary. Contracting CD4+ clones were found mainly in CM and EM memory subsets, while CD8+ clones were enriched in EMRA. Balanced CD4/CD8 phenotypes were observed for clones contracting from day 15 to 85, whereas a bias towards CD4+ was observed for a second wave of clones expanding from day 15 to 37. Some responding clones were found in pre-infection memory, which suggests that pre-existing cross-reactive memory T cells took part in the SARS-CoV-2 response.

Ficoll-Paque density gradient centrifugation was the method used to isolate PBMCs. The CDR3 goes from the cysteine to the phenylalanine over 17 residues. Kept here is only the CDR3 DNA, which spans 51 bases and is read in frame from base 1. V gives up 1 base and J gives up 3 bases, and the segment between their germline ends measures 16 bases. CDR1 and CDR2 are drawn from the germline V gene (reference sequence): SEHNR, FQNEAQ. Instrument on record: Illumina NovaSeq 6000. cDNA libraries for TCRalpha and TCRbeta were prepared by 5'RACE using constant-segment primers, with sample barcodes and unique molecular identifiers added. RNA was extracted from every sample with Trizol reagent. The libraries were amplified in two PCR steps, and the second step added a second sample barcode and Illumina TruSeq adapters. Sequencing of libraries was performed on an Illumina NovaSeq with 2 x 150 bp paired-end reads. Per the source publication's procedure: The reads were demultiplexed and collapsed into UMI-guided consensus sequences using migec v1.2.7. Using mixcr v2.1.11, UMI consensuses were aligned to TRA and TRB V and J templates and then assembled into clonotypes. A clonotype was counted as expanded or contracted only if both edgeR and NoisET called the change significant, with noise models trained on biological replicates. edgeR calls used a false discovery rate-adjusted p below 0.01 and a log2 fold-change threshold of 1. As an exploratory analysis of dynamics, max-normalized trajectories of the 1000 most abundant clonotypes were examined by PCA with hierarchical clustering. Separately sequenced CD4+ and CD8+ repertoires were used to assign the CD4 or CD8 phenotype of responding clones. TCRdb reanalyzed the raw reads on its own, using fastp at Q25 for trimming and MiXCR for clone calling, and kept in-frame beta chains. Records with the same CDR3 protein are collapsed into one entry carrying the most frequent genes and DNA. In this record, the V and J calls reflect TCRdb's handling and not the investigators' own analysis. The sample table holds about 240,000 distinct CDR3 sequences, of which roughly 10% were seen once. The ten largest clones add up to around 21% of the sample.

With regard to this clonotype: Its antigen remains unidentified. Per-nucleotide qualities are absent, and no much larger clonotype sits a single base away.

The sequencing sample was made of PBMCs or a T cell subset sorted from them (not recorded which). The chain joins TRBV7-9 to TRBJ2-1; the D segment could be TRBD2, given 5 matching bases. The TCR sequence derives from a man aged 18 to 30 who had mild COVID-19 (a few samples of this study predate the infection). The sample titles of this study are shuffled in the database, so cell type and time point are left out; the donor was told from shared clones. The sequenced DNA: TGTGCCAGCAGCTTAGAAGTCGGCGGGCCGGTCTACAATGAGCAGTTCTTC. This sequence encodes CASSLEVGGPVYNEQFF.